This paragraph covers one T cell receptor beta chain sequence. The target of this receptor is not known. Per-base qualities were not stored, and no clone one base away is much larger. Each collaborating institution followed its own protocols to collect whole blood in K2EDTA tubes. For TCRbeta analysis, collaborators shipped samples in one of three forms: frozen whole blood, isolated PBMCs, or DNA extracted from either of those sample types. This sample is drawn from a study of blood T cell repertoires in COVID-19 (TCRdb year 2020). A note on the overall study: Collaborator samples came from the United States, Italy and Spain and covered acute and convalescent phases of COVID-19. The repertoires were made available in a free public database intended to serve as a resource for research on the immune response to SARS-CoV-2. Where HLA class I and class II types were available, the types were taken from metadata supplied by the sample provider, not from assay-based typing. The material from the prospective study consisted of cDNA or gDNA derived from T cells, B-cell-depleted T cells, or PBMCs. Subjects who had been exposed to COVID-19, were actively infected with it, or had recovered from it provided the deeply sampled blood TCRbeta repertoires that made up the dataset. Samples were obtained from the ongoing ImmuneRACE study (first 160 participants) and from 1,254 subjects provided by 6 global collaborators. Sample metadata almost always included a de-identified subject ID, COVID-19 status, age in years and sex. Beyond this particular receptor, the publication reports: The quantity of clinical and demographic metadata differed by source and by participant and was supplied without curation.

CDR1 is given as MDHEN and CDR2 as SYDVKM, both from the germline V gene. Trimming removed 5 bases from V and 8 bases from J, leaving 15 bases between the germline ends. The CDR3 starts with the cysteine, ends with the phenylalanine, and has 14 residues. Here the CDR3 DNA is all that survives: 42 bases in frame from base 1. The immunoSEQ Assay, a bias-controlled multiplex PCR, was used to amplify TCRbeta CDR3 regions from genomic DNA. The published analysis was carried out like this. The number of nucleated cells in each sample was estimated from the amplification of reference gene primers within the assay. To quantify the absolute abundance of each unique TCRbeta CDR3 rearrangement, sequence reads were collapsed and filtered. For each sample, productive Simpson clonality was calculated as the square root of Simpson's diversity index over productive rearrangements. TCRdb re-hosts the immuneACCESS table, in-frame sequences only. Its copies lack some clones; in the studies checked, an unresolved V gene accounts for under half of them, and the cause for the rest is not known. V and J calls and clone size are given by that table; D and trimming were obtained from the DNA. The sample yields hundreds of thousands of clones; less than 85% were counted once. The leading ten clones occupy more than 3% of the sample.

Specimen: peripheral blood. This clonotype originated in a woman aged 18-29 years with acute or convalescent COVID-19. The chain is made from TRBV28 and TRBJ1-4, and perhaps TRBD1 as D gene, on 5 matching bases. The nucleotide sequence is TGTGCCAGCAGTCTAGGGTCGGGGGTCGAAAAACTGTTTTTT. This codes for CASSLGSGVEKLFF.